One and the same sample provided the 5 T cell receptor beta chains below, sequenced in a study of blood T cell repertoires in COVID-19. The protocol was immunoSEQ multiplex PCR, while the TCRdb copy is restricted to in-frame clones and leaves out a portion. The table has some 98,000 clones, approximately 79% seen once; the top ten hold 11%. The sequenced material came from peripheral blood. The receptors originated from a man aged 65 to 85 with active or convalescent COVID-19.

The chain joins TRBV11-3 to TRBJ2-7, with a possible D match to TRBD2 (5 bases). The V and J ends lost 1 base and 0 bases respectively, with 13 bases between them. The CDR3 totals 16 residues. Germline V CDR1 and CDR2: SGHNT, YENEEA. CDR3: CASSLARTSFSYEQYF. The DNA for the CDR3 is TGTGCCAGCAGCTTAGCTCGGACTTCTTTCTCCTACGAGCAGTACTTC.

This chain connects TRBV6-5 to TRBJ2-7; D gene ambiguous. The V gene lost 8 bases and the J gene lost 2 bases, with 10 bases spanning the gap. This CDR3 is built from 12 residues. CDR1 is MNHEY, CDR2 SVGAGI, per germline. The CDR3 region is CASGRSTYEQYF. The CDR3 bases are TGTGCCAGCGGGCGATCAACCTACGAGCAGTACTTC.

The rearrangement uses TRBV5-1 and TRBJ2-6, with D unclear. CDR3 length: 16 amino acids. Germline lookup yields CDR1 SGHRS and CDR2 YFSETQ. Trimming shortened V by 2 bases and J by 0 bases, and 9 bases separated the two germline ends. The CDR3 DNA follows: TGCGCCAGCAGCTTAACGGTTAGCTCTGGGGCCAACGTCCTGACTTTC. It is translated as CASSLTVSSGANVLTF.

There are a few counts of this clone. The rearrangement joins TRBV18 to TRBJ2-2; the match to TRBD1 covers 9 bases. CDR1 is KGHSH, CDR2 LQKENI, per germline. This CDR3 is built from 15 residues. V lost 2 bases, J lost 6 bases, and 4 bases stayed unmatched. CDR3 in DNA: TGTGCCAGCTCACCAGGGACAGGGAGGCCCGGGGAGCTGTTTTTT. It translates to CASSPGTGRPGELFF.

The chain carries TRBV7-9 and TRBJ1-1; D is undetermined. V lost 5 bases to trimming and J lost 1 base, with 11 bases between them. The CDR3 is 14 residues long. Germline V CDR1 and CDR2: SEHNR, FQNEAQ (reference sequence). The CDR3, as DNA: TGTGCCAGCAGCCTTGGGCAACCGAACACTGAAGCTTTCTTT. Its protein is CASSLGQPNTEAFF.